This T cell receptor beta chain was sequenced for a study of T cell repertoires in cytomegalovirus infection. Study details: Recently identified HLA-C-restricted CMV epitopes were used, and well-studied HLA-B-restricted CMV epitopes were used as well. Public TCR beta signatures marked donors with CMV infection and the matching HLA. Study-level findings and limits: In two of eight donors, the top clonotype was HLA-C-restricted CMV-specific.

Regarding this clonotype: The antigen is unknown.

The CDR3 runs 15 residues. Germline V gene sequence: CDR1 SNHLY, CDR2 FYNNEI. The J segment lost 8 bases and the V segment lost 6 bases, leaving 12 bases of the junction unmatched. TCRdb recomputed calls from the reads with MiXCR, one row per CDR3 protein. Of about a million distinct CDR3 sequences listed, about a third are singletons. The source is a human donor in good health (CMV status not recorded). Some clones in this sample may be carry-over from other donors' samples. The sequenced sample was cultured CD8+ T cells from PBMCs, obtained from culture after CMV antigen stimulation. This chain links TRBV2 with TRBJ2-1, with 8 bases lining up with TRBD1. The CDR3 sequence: CASSTQGERYDEQFF. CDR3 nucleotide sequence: TGTGCCAGCAGCACACAGGGGGAACGGTACGATGAGCAGTTCTTC. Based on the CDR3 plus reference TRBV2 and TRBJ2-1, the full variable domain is EPEVTQTPSHQVTQMGQEVILRCVPISNHLYFYWYRQILGQKVEFLVSFYNNEISEKSEIFDDQFSVERPDGSNFTLKIRSTKLEDSAMYFCASSTQGERYDEQFFGPGTRLTVL.